This T cell receptor (beta chain) was sequenced for a study of blood T cell repertoires in COVID-19. Sequenced by immunoSEQ multiplex PCR; TCRdb stores in-frame clones only, minus some. Of roughly 120,000 clones listed, approximately 84% were seen once; the top ten hold roughly 1.8%. Losses at the gene ends were 7 bases for V and 0 bases for J; bases not matched to a gene: 9. The germline V gene has CDR1 SEHNR and CDR2 FQNEAQ (reference sequence). There are 16 residues in the CDR3. Sequencing was performed on peripheral blood. This chain connects TRBV7-9 to TRBJ2-4, with 7 bases matching TRBD1. The sequence derives from an older man with acute or convalescent COVID-19. The CDR3 DNA reads TGTGCCAGCACCGGGCAGGGACAGCTAGCCAAAAACATTCAGTACTTC. Translation gives CASTGQGQLAKNIQYF.